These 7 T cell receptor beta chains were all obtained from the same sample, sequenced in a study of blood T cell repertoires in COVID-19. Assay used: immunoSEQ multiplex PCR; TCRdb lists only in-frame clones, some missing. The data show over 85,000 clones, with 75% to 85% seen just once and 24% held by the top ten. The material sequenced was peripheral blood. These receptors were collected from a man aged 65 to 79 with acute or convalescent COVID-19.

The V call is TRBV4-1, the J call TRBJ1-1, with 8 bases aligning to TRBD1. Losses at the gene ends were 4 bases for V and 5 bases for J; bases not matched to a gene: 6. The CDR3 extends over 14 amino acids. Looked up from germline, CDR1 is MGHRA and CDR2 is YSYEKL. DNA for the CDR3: TGCGCCAGCAGCCTTCTGCACAGGGGGACTGAAGCTTTCTTT. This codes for CASSLLHRGTEAFF.

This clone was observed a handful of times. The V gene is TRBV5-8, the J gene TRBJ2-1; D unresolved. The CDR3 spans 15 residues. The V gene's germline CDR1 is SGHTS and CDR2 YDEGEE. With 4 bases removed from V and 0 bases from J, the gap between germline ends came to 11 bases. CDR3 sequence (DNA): TGTGCCAGCAGCCTATTAATGAGCTCCTACAATGAGCAGTTCTTC. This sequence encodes CASSLLMSSYNEQFF. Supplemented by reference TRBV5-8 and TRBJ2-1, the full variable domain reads EAGVTQSPTHLIKTRGQQATLRCSPISGHTSVYWYQQALGLGLQFLLWYDEGEERNRGNFPPRFSGRQFPNYSSELNVNALELEDSALYLCASSLLMSSYNEQFFGPGTRLTVL.

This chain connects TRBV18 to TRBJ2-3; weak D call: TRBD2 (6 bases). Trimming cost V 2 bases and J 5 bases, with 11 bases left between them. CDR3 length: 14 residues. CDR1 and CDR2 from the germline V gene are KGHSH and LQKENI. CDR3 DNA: TGTGCCAGCTCACCAGGCGGGACTGTAGATACGCAGTATTTT. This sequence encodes CASSPGGTVDTQYF.

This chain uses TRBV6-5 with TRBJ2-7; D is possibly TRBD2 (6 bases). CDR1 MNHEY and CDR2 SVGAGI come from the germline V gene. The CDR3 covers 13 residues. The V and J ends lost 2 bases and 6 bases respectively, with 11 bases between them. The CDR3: CASSYMAGSEQYF. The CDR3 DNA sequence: TGTGCCAGCAGTTACATGGCGGGGAGCGAGCAGTACTTC.

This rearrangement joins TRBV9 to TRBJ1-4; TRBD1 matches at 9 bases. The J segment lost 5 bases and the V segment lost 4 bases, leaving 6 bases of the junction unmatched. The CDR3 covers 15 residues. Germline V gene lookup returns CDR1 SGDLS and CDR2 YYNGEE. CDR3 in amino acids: CASSFGQGRNEKLFF. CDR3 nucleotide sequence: TGTGCCAGCAGCTTTGGACAGGGGCGGAATGAAAAACTGTTTTTT. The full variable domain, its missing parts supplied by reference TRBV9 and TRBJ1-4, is DSGVTQTPKHLITATGQRVTLRCSPRSGDLSVYWYQQSLDQGLQFLIQYYNGEERAKGNILERFSAQQFPDLHSELNLSSLELGDSALYFCASSFGQGRNEKLFFGSGTQLSVL.

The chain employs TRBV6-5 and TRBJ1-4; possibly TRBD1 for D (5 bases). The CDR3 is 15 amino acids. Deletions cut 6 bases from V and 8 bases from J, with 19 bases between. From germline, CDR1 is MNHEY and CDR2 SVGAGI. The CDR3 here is CASRPGGQGDEKLFF. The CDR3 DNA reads TGTGCCAGCAGGCCGGGAGGGCAGGGCGACGAAAAACTGTTTTTT.

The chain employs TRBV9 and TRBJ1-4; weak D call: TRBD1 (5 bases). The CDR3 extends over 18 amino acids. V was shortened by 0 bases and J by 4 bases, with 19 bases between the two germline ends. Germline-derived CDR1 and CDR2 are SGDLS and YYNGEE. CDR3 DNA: TGTGCCAGCAGCGTAGCTGGGCAGGGAGGATTGGGTAATGAAAAACTGTTTTTT. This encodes CASSVAGQGGLGNEKLFF.